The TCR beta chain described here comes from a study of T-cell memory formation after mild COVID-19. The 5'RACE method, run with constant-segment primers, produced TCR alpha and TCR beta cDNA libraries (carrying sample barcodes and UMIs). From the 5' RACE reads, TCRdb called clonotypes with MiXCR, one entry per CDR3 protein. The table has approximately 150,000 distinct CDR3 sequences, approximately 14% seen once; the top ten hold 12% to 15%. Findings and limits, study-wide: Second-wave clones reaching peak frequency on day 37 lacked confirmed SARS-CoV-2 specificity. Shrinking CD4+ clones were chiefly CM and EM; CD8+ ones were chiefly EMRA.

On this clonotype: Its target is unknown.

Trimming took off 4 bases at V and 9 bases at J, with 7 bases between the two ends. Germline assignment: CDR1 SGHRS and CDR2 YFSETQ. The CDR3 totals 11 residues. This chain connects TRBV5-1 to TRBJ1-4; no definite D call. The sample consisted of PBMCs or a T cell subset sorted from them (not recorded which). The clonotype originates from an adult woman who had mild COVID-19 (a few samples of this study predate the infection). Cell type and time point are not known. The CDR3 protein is CASSPPQKLFF. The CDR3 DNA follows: TGCGCCAGCAGCCCCCCACAAAAACTGTTTTTT.